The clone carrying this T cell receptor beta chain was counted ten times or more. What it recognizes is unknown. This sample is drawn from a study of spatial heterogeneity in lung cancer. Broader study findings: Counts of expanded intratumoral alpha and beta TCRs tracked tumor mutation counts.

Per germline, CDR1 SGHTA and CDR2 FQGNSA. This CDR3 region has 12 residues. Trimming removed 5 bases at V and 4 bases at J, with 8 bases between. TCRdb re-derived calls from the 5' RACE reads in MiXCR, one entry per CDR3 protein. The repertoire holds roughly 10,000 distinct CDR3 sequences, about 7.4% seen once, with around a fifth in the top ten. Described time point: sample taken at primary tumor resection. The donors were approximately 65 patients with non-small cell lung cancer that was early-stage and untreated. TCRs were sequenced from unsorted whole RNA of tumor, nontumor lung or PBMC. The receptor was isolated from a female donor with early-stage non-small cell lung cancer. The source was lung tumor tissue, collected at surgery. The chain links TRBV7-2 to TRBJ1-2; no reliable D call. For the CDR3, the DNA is TGTGCCAGCAGCCCTGGGCCCTATGGCTACACCTTC. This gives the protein CASSPGPYGYTF. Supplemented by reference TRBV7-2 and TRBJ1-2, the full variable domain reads GAGVSQSPSNKVTEKGKDVELRCDPISGHTALYWYRQSLGQGLEFLIYFQGNSAPDKSGLPSDRFSAERTGGSVSTLTIQRTQQEDSAVYLCASSPGPYGYTFGSGTRLTVV.